The 23 T cell receptor beta chains below were found in one sample sequenced in a study of T cells in tuberculosis. The time point denotes: new active TB diagnosis, blood taken before or within 7 days of starting treatment. Data came from immunoSEQ multiplex PCR; TCRdb stores just in-frame clones and leaves some out. The data show some 6,000 clones, around 98% seen once. Sequences were derived from PBMCs, sampled at tuberculosis diagnosis. Receptors were obtained from an adult with tuberculosis.

CDR3 residues: CASSNPTGTTGTDTQYF. The DNA of the CDR3 is TGTGCCAGTAGTAACCCTACCGGGACAACAGGGACAGATACGCAGTATTTT. The chain links TRBV19 to TRBJ2-3, with D tentatively TRBD1 (6 bases). The CDR3 has 17 amino acids. Germline-derived CDR1 and CDR2 are LNHDA and SQIVND (reference sequence). Trimming shortened V by 4 bases and J by 3 bases, and 20 bases separated the two germline ends.

The chain combines TRBV5-1 with TRBJ2-3; 14 nucleotides match TRBD2. Germline loops: CDR1 SGHRS, CDR2 YFSETQ. CDR3 length: 16 residues. Trimming at V came to 4 bases and at J to 4 bases, leaving 5 bases not matched to a gene. CDR3 nucleotides: TGCGCCAGCAGCGGATCGACTAGCGGGGGGGCAGATACGCAGTATTTT. Translation: CASSGSTSGGADTQYF.

The J gene is TRBJ2-3, the V gene TRBV5-6; a possible D gene is TRBD1 (6 bases). Looked up from germline, CDR1 is SGHDT and CDR2 is YYEEEE. Trimming left V 0 bases short and J 1 base short, with 9 bases between. CDR3 length equals 15 residues. The CDR3 loop reads CASSLAAGGTDTQYF. The CDR3 DNA sequence: TGTGCCAGCAGCTTGGCGGCAGGGGGCACAGATACGCAGTATTTT. Using reference TRBV5-6 and TRBJ2-3 for the parts outside the CDR3, the full variable domain is DAGVTQSPTHLIKTRGQQVTLRCSPKSGHDTVSWYQQALGQGPQFIFQYYEEEERQRGNFPDRFSGHQFPNYSSELNVNALLLGDSALYLCASSLAAGGTDTQYFGPGTRLTVL.

This chain connects TRBV25-1 to TRBJ2-1, with TRBD2 identical over 8 bases. The germline gives CDR1 MGHDK, CDR2 SYGVNS. The CDR3 has 17 residues. Losses at the gene ends were 1 base for V and 6 bases for J; bases not matched to a gene: 11. CDR3 DNA: TGTGCCAGCAGTGAATTAGGAACTAGCGGAAGAGGCAATGAGCAGTTCTTC. The encoded protein is CASSELGTSGRGNEQFF. The full variable domain, completed using reference TRBV25-1 and TRBJ2-1, is EADIYQTPRYLVIGTGKKITLECSQTMGHDKMYWYQQDPGMELHLIHYSYGVNSTEKGDLSSESTVSRIRTEHFPLTLESARPSHTSQYLCASSELGTSGRGNEQFFGPGTRLTVL.

The chain couples TRBV5-1 to TRBJ2-7; D remains ambiguous. In germline, CDR1 is SGHRS, CDR2 YFSETQ. The CDR3 has 15 residues. The ends were cut back, 4 bases at V and 0 bases at J, with 14 bases in the middle. CDR3 coding DNA: TGCGCCAGCAGCACCCCCCTCCAGGACTCCTACGAGCAGTACTTC. This translates into CASSTPLQDSYEQYF.

J is TRBJ2-7 and V is TRBV10-2; TRBD2 might be the D (6 bases). Germline V gene lookup returns CDR1 WSHSY and CDR2 SAAADI. The CDR3 extends over 15 amino acids. V dropped 5 bases and J dropped 7 bases, with 21 bases sitting between them. CDR3 DNA: TGCGCCAGCAGTACTACCGGGACTGTCCTCAGTGAGCAGTACTTC. Translated: CASSTTGTVLSEQYF.

The genes are TRBV2 and TRBJ2-7, with D possibly TRBD1 on 6 matching bases. This CDR3 has 13 residues. Trimming removed 6 bases at V and 4 bases at J, with 13 bases between. Germline assignment: CDR1 SNHLY and CDR2 FYNNEI. The CDR3 DNA follows: TGTGCCAGCAGGGGACATGGAGAGTACGAGCAGTACTTC. It yields the protein CASRGHGEYEQYF.

The chain has TRBV11-2 and TRBJ2-7; TRBD1 aligns across 8 bases. The CDR3 is made up of 15 amino acids. Germline values: CDR1 SGHAT, CDR2 FQNNGV. The V segment lost 4 bases and the J segment 3 bases; nucleotides outside the gene matches: 8. This CDR3 reads CASSSTGDRGYEQYF. CDR3 nucleotide sequence: TGTGCCAGCAGCTCAACCGGCGACAGGGGCTACGAGCAGTACTTC.

The V gene is TRBV7-2, the J gene TRBJ1-1; no firm D call. CDR3 length: 13 residues. The V end was cut by 1 base, the J end by 0 bases, with 3 bases between. Germline V lookup: CDR1 SGHTA, CDR2 FQGNSA. In nucleotides, the CDR3 is TGTGCCAGCAGCTTAGACATGAACACTGAAGCTTTCTTT. It codes for CASSLDMNTEAFF.

The chain recombines TRBV27 with TRBJ1-1; no clear D gene. The CDR3 is 14 residues long. V was pared by 8 bases and J by 1 base, with 14 bases between. Germline loops: CDR1 MNHEY, CDR2 SMNVEV (reference sequence). The CDR3 is CASSRSGRNTEAFF. The CDR3 DNA sequence: TGTGCCAGCTCACGATCGGGTAGGAACACTGAAGCTTTCTTT.

The chain uses TRBV6-5 and TRBJ2-5; perhaps TRBD2 as D (6 bases). The CDR3 runs to 16 residues. Germline CDR1 is MNHEY and CDR2 is SVGAGI. Trimming removed 0 bases at V and 1 base at J, with 12 bases between. The CDR3 spells CASSYSNRLGQETQYF. In DNA, the CDR3 is TGTGCCAGCAGTTACTCGAACAGACTAGGCCAAGAGACCCAGTACTTC.

This rearrangement joins TRBV30 to TRBJ1-1, with TRBD1 matching 7 bases. The CDR3 is 16 amino acids. Germline CDR1 GTSNPN, CDR2 SVGIG (reference sequence). Unmatched junction bases numbered 10, after V lost 2 bases and J lost 1 base. CDR3 sequence (DNA): TGTGCCTGGAGTAATACCAACAGGGGTGGGAACACTGAAGCTTTCTTT. It yields the protein CAWSNTNRGGNTEAFF.

The chain has TRBV6-1 and TRBJ1-2; 9 bases align to TRBD1. This CDR3 is built from 16 residues. Per germline, CDR1 MNHNS and CDR2 SASEGT. V lost 2 bases, J lost 4 bases, and 8 bases stayed unmatched. CDR3 in amino acids: CASSEQGTGQSYGYTF. The CDR3 bases are TGTGCCAGCAGTGAACAAGGGACAGGGCAGAGCTATGGCTACACCTTC.

The chain uses TRBV11-2 and TRBJ2-1; maybe TRBD2 (6 bases). The CDR3 totals 16 residues. V dropped 6 bases and J dropped 0 bases, with 15 bases sitting between them. Germline lookup yields CDR1 SGHAT and CDR2 FQNNGV. The CDR3 coding sequence is TGTGCCAGCAGGTTCCTTCCGGGGGACTCCTACAATGAGCAGTTCTTC. Its protein product is CASRFLPGDSYNEQFF.

The CDR3 DNA follows: TGCAGCGTTCCCGGGACAGGCCTATTATATGGCTACACCTTC. Its translation: CSVPGTGLLYGYTF. The chain is built from TRBV29-1 and TRBJ1-2; the match to TRBD1 covers 8 bases. There are 14 residues in the CDR3. J lost 5 bases, V lost 5 bases, and 10 bases had no gene match. Germline lookup yields CDR1 SQVTM and CDR2 ANQGSEA.

The rearrangement uses TRBV7-2 and TRBJ2-3; the match to TRBD1 covers 7 bases. Trimming removed 5 bases from V and 4 bases from J; junction bases left unmatched: 12. CDR1 and CDR2 (germline): SGHTA, FQGNSA. The CDR3 contains 16 residues. The chain's CDR3 is CASSRSRGTAADTQYF. The CDR3 DNA reads as TGTGCCAGCAGCCGTTCCAGGGGGACGGCCGCAGATACGCAGTATTTT.

The chain uses TRBV30 and TRBJ1-2; D may be TRBD1 (6 bases). The V end lost 2 bases, the J end lost 7 bases, and 20 bases lay between the germline ends. There are 15 residues in the CDR3. Germline V gene data show CDR1 as GTSNPN and CDR2 as SVGIG (reference sequence). CDR3 region: CAWSRLRGGAFGYTF. The CDR3 coding sequence is TGTGCCTGGAGTCGACTTAGGGGGGGCGCTTTTGGCTACACCTTC.

This clone has a single count. The rearrangement joins TRBV30 to TRBJ2-7, with D possibly TRBD2 on 6 matching bases. This CDR3 is 12 amino acids long. Per the germline V gene, CDR1 is GTSNPN and CDR2 is SVGIG (reference sequence). V was cut by 0 bases and J by 6 bases, with 9 bases left in between. The CDR3 DNA sequence: TGTGCCTGGAGTGTAGGTAGCGGCGAGCAGTACTTC. Translating gives CAWSVGSGEQYF.

The genes are TRBV29-1 and TRBJ2-1; D is possibly TRBD2 (7 bases). Germline V CDR1 and CDR2: SQVTM, ANQGSEA. The CDR3 contains 12 residues. The V gene lost 8 bases and the J gene lost 9 bases, with 17 bases spanning the gap. Written as DNA, the CDR3 is TGCAGCACCCGAGGGGGGGCGGGTGAGCAGTTCTTC. Amino acids: CSTRGGAGEQFF.

The chain carries TRBV5-1 and TRBJ2-5; TRBD2 matches at 12 bases. The CDR3 consists of 15 residues. Trimming at V came to 4 bases and at J to 3 bases, leaving 4 bases not matched to a gene. Germline V gene lookup returns CDR1 SGHRS and CDR2 YFSETQ. The CDR3 DNA reads as TGCGCCAGCAGCAGGACTAGCGGGACCGAAGAGACCCAGTACTTC. This encodes CASSRTSGTEETQYF.

The J gene is TRBJ2-3, the V gene TRBV11-2, with 13 bases lining up with TRBD2. Per germline, CDR1 SGHAT and CDR2 FQNNGV. V lost 6 bases and J lost 6; bases outside the gene matches: 6. CDR3 length: 15 residues. Here the CDR3 reads CASSSLAGGLDTQYF. The CDR3 nucleotides read TGTGCCAGCAGTTCACTAGCGGGAGGGCTGGATACGCAGTATTTT. The variable domain in full, completed from reference TRBV11-2 and TRBJ2-3, reads EAGVAQSPRYKIIEKRQSVAFWCNPISGHATLYWYQQILGQGPKLLIQFQNNGVVDDSQLPKDRFSAERLKGVDSTLKIQPAKLEDSAVYLCASSSLAGGLDTQYFGPGTRLTVL.

Written as DNA, the CDR3 is TGTGCCTGGAGTGTAGGGGGGGCGGAGAACTATGGCTACACCTTC. Its protein is CAWSVGGAENYGYTF. This chain links TRBV30 with TRBJ1-2; D might be TRBD1 (6 bases). Trimming shortened V by 0 bases and J by 2 bases, and 13 bases separated the two germline ends. CDR3 length: 15 residues. Germline V CDR1 and CDR2: GTSNPN, SVGIG (reference sequence).

The chain carries TRBV6-6 and TRBJ2-7; D might be TRBD1 (7 bases). Germline assignment: CDR1 MNHNY and CDR2 SVGAGI (reference sequence). Trimming shortened V by 4 bases and J by 5 bases, and 18 bases separated the two germline ends. CDR3 length: 15 residues. Written as DNA, the CDR3 is TGTGCCAGCAGTTCCCCGTACAGGGGCGGGAACGAGCAGTACTTC. Protein sequence: CASSSPYRGGNEQYF.